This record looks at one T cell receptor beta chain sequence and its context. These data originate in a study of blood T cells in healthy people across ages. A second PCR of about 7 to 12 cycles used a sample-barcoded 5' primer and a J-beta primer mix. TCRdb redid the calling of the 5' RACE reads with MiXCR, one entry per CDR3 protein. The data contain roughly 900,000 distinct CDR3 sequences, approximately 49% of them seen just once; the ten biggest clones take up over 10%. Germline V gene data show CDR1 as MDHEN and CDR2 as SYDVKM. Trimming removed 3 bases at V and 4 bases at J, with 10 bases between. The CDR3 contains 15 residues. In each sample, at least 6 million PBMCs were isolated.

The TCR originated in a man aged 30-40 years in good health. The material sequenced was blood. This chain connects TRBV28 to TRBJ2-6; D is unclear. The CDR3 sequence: CASSLLATGANVLTF. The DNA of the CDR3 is TGTGCCAGCAGTTTGTTAGCTACGGGGGCCAACGTCCTGACTTTC.